The rows below give T cell receptor beta chains drawn from one sample of a study of siplizumab effects on memory and regulatory T cells. The data were produced by immunoSEQ multiplex PCR, yet TCRdb's version contains in-frame clones alone and is incomplete. Seen here are fewer than 9,500 clones, approximately 70% observed once, and the top ten hold less than 80%. Sequencing was performed on effector memory CD8+ T cells sorted from blood. These receptors were taken from a human donor in good health. The CDR3 runs from the conserved cysteine through the conserved F or W. Each record gives: D gene, J gene, V gene, clone size, CDR3 protein, CDR3 DNA. D genes are given only for firm matches. Size tells how often a clone was seen (once, few, many) or the class of an expanded clone, and some rows leave it out.

D: TRBD2
J: TRBJ2-3
V: TRBV6-4
size: -
CDR3: CASSDAAGGSTDTQYF
DNA: TGTGCCAGCAGTGATGCAGCGGGGGGGTCCACAGATACGCAGTATTTT

D: -
J: TRBJ1-2
V: TRBV5-6
size: -
CDR3: CASSLQRYGAYGYTF
DNA: TGTGCCAGCAGCTTGCAGCGTTACGGTGCCTATGGCTACACCTTC

D: -
J: TRBJ2-7
V: TRBV6-1
size: -
CDR3: CASSESAGGKGEQYF
DNA: TGTGCCAGCAGTGAATCAGCCGGGGGCAAGGGCGAGCAGTACTTC

D: TRBD1
J: TRBJ1-2
V: TRBV16
size: -
CDR3: CASSESVTGQGYTF
DNA: TGTGCCAGCAGCGAATCTGTGACAGGGCAGGGCTACACCTTC

D: -
J: TRBJ2-2
V: TRBV15
size: -
CDR3: CATNTDPSGTGELFF
DNA: TGTGCCACCAATACGGACCCCAGCGGCACCGGGGAGCTGTTTTTT

D: TRBD1
J: TRBJ2-7
V: TRBV5-6
size: few
CDR3: CASSPDRASYEQYF
DNA: TGTGCCAGCAGTCCGGACAGGGCCTCCTACGAGCAGTACTTC

D: TRBD1
J: TRBJ2-7
V: TRBV11-2
size: once
CDR3: CASSWDRPTSYEQYF
DNA: TGTGCCAGCAGCTGGGACAGGCCGACCTCCTACGAGCAGTACTTC

D: -
J: TRBJ1-6
V: TRBV7-9
size: -
CDR3: CASSLGGYGSPLHF
DNA: TGTGCCAGCAGCTTAGGAGGTTACGGTTCACCCCTCCACTTT

D: -
J: TRBJ2-1
V: TRBV7-8
size: -
CDR3: CASSFQLPGSEQFF
DNA: TGTGCCAGCAGCTTCCAACTCCCGGGCTCGGAGCAGTTCTTC

D: -
J: TRBJ2-7
V: TRBV7-9
size: once
CDR3: CASSTNDGAYEQYF
DNA: TGTGCCAGCAGCACCAACGACGGAGCCTACGAGCAGTACTTC

D: -
J: TRBJ2-7
V: TRBV5-1
size: -
CDR3: CASSLDVGSSYEQYF
DNA: TGCGCCAGCAGCTTGGATGTGGGCAGCTCCTACGAGCAGTACTTC

D: -
J: TRBJ1-5
V: TRBV5-5
size: few
CDR3: CASSLFGDQPQHF
DNA: TGTGCCAGCAGCTTGTTCGGCGATCAGCCCCAGCATTTT

D: -
J: TRBJ2-7
V: TRBV2
size: few
CDR3: CASIVSGMLHYEQYF
DNA: TGTGCCAGCATTGTCAGCGGAATGCTTCACTACGAGCAGTACTTC

D: TRBD2
J: TRBJ2-3
V: TRBV6-5
size: -
CDR3: CASTPAGPRDTQYF
DNA: TGTGCCAGCACCCCAGCGGGACCCCGAGATACGCAGTATTTT

D: -
J: TRBJ1-2
V: TRBV7-8
size: -
CDR3: CASSLLGQSNYGYTF
DNA: TGTGCCAGCAGCTTATTAGGACAGAGTAACTATGGCTACACCTTC

D: TRBD1
J: TRBJ1-1
V: TRBV5-5
size: -
CDR3: CASSLSLQGSKTEAFF
DNA: TGTGCCAGCAGCTTGTCCCTACAGGGGTCGAAGACTGAAGCTTTCTTT

D: -
J: TRBJ2-7
V: TRBV7-9
size: -
CDR3: CASSYRDYEQYF
DNA: TGTGCCAGCAGTTACAGGGACTACGAGCAGTACTTC

D: -
J: TRBJ1-1
V: TRBV7-9
size: -
CDR3: CASSQAVDSTAEAFF
DNA: TGTGCCAGCAGCCAAGCGGTGGACAGTACCGCTGAAGCTTTCTTT

D: -
J: TRBJ2-3
V: TRBV4-2
size: -
CDR3: CASSQGRRWADTQYF
DNA: TGTGCCAGCAGCCAAGGCAGGAGATGGGCAGATACGCAGTATTTT

D: -
J: TRBJ1-3
V: TRBV6-5
size: -
CDR3: CASASGNTIYF
DNA: TGTGCCAGCGCGTCTGGAAACACCATATATTTT

D: -
J: TRBJ1-1
V: TRBV7-8
size: few
CDR3: CASSFSNTGFRAFF
DNA: TGTGCCAGCAGTTTCTCGAATACGGGTTTCAGGGCTTTCTTT

D: TRBD2
J: TRBJ2-1
V: TRBV29-1
size: once
CDR3: CSVTSGDPYNEQFF
DNA: TGCAGCGTCACTAGCGGGGACCCGTACAATGAGCAGTTCTTC

D: TRBD2
J: TRBJ2-3
V: TRBV13
size: -
CDR3: CASSSPGLEDTQYF
DNA: TGTGCCAGCAGCTCACCGGGACTAGAAGATACGCAGTATTTT

D: -
J: TRBJ1-1
V: TRBV7-9
size: few
CDR3: CASSIVGVNTEAFF
DNA: TGTGCCAGCAGCATCGTGGGGGTGAACACTGAAGCTTTCTTT

D: -
J: TRBJ2-1
V: TRBV11-2
size: few
CDR3: CASSRWTVEQFF
DNA: TGTGCCAGCAGCCGATGGACTGTTGAGCAGTTCTTC

D: -
J: TRBJ1-1
V: TRBV2
size: -
CDR3: CASMGDRKNEAFF
DNA: TGTGCCAGCATGGGTGACAGAAAAAATGAAGCTTTCTTT

D: -
J: TRBJ1-5
V: TRBV6-6
size: -
CDR3: CASSYSRHSNQPQHF
DNA: TGTGCCAGCAGTTACTCGCGACACTCCAATCAGCCCCAGCATTTT

D: TRBD1
J: TRBJ2-1
V: TRBV27
size: -
CDR3: CASSSGTEYNEQFF
DNA: TGTGCCAGCAGTTCCGGGACAGAATACAATGAGCAGTTCTTC

D: TRBD1
J: TRBJ1-3
V: TRBV19
size: -
CDR3: CASSTWTGRRGLGNTIYF
DNA: TGTGCCAGTAGTACCTGGACAGGGCGTAGGGGACTTGGAAACACCATATATTTT

D: TRBD1
J: TRBJ1-2
V: TRBV7-9
size: -
CDR3: CASSRMEGAVYGYTF
DNA: TGTGCCAGCAGCCGAATGGAGGGGGCGGTCTATGGCTACACCTTC

D: TRBD1
J: TRBJ1-2
V: TRBV6-9
size: few
CDR3: CASSPVTGTGYYGYTF
DNA: TGTGCCAGCAGCCCAGTGACCGGGACAGGGTACTATGGCTACACCTTC

D: -
J: TRBJ2-7
V: TRBV29-1
size: -
CDR3: CSVLARGRETYEQYF
DNA: TGCAGCGTTCTCGCTAGGGGGAGGGAGACCTACGAGCAGTACTTC

D: TRBD2
J: TRBJ2-1
V: TRBV6-4
size: -
CDR3: CASSDPSGSSNEQFF
DNA: TGTGCCAGCAGTGACCCTAGCGGGAGTAGTAATGAGCAGTTCTTC

D: -
J: TRBJ2-2
V: TRBV7-9
size: -
CDR3: CASSLEGETGELFF
DNA: TGTGCCAGCAGCTTAGAGGGGGAGACCGGGGAGCTGTTTTTT

D: -
J: TRBJ1-1
V: TRBV15
size: -
CDR3: CATSRDRQLNTEAFF
DNA: TGTGCCACCAGCAGAGACCGACAGTTGAACACTGAAGCTTTCTTT

D: -
J: TRBJ2-1
V: TRBV11-3
size: -
CDR3: CASSLDRGGGYNEQFF
DNA: TGTGCCAGCAGCTTAGATCGTGGGGGTGGTTACAATGAGCAGTTCTTC

D: -
J: TRBJ2-7
V: TRBV6-4
size: -
CDR3: CASGGRIHEQYF
DNA: TGTGCCAGCGGGGGACGAATCCACGAGCAGTACTTC

D: -
J: TRBJ2-7
V: TRBV7-6
size: few
CDR3: CASSYHPSYEQYF
DNA: TGTGCCAGCAGCTATCATCCGAGTTACGAGCAGTACTTC

D: -
J: TRBJ2-6
V: TRBV5-4
size: -
CDR3: CASSLDLSGANVLTF
DNA: TGTGCCAGCAGCTTGGATTTATCCGGGGCCAACGTCCTGACTTTC

D: TRBD2
J: TRBJ2-7
V: TRBV7-2
size: once
CDR3: CASQNIAGGSYEQYF
DNA: TGTGCCAGCCAGAATATAGCGGGGGGCTCCTACGAGCAGTACTTC

D: -
J: TRBJ1-4
V: TRBV6-1
size: -
CDR3: CASSEALGNTNEKLFF
DNA: TGTGCCAGCAGTGAAGCGCTGGGGAACACTAATGAAAAACTGTTTTTT

D: -
J: TRBJ2-7
V: TRBV27
size: -
CDR3: CASSWGGTEQYF
DNA: TGTGCCAGCAGTTGGGGAGGAACCGAGCAGTACTTC

D: -
J: TRBJ2-7
V: TRBV28
size: -
CDR3: CASSSVGQYEQYF
DNA: TGTGCCAGCAGTTCCGTCGGACAGTACGAGCAGTACTTC

D: TRBD2
J: TRBJ2-3
V: TRBV9
size: -
CDR3: CASSVLAGELDTQYF
DNA: TGTGCCAGCAGCGTACTAGCGGGAGAGTTAGATACGCAGTATTTT

D: -
J: TRBJ2-1
V: TRBV21-1
size: few
CDR3: CASMPQRCRSTPDEQFF
DNA: TGTGCCAGCATGCCACAGAGATGTCGCTCAACGCCGGATGAGCAGTTCTTC

D: TRBD2
J: TRBJ2-1
V: TRBV6-6
size: -
CDR3: CASSSSSGDYNEQFF
DNA: TGTGCCAGCAGTTCCTCTAGCGGAGACTACAATGAGCAGTTCTTC

D: TRBD2
J: TRBJ2-7
V: TRBV6-5
size: -
CDR3: CASSRGGDPSYEQYF
DNA: TGTGCCAGCAGTCGCGGGGGGGACCCCTCCTACGAGCAGTACTTC

D: -
J: TRBJ1-1
V: TRBV7-9
size: -
CDR3: CASSLPSFFEAFF
DNA: TGTGCCAGCAGCTTACCCAGTTTTTTTGAAGCTTTCTTT